This is a list of T cell receptor beta chains from one sample in a study of cytotoxic CD8 clonotypes in ibrutinib-treated CLL. TCRdb's copy holds only in-frame clones and misses some; the assay was immunoSEQ multiplex PCR. The sample lists more than 300,000 clones; roughly 79% were seen once. Material: PBMCs, obtained before ibrutinib treatment. The receptors come from a human donor with chronic lymphocytic leukemia. Both conserved end residues are part of each CDR3. The listing skips clone size in some rows; elsewhere it reads once, few, many or a size class.

v_gene	j_gene	abundance	CDR3aa
TRBV30	TRBJ2-1	-	CAWSQYLAGGYNEQFF
TRBV4-2	TRBJ2-3	-	CASSQAPTYTDTQYF
TRBV27	TRBJ1-4	once	CASSLGTGFGNEKLFF
TRBV5-1	TRBJ1-5	-	CASSSTGVGNQPQHF
TRBV2	TRBJ2-3	-	CASTREADTQYF
TRBV19	TRBJ1-1	once	CASRLGLLGRAEAFF
TRBV27	TRBJ1-3	once	CASSLSPPWTGNTIYF
TRBV27	TRBJ2-3	few	CASSTQREGRNTQYF
TRBV7-2	TRBJ2-1	-	CASSRDTYNEQFF
TRBV25-1	TRBJ2-1	-	CASSENSGLAGLEQFF
TRBV28	TRBJ2-7	few	CASRAYRDPYEQYF
TRBV5-4	TRBJ2-7	-	CASSQSPTTIRNEQYF
TRBV11-3	TRBJ2-1	-	CASSRSGAPMYNEQFF
TRBV5-6	TRBJ2-5	-	CASSLALAGRETQYF
TRBV5-1	TRBJ2-1	-	CASSLFLQASSYNEQFF
TRBV28	TRBJ1-2	few	CASSYPRDIGGGYTF
TRBV30	TRBJ2-1	-	CAWSLLDRDYNEQFF
TRBV29-1	TRBJ1-5	-	CSVADSNQPQHF
TRBV28	TRBJ2-7	-	CASSFRGKDGEQYF
TRBV6-5	TRBJ2-7	few	CASSYSTEYEQYF
TRBV5-1	TRBJ2-5	once	CASSSDRDGETQYF
TRBV9	TRBJ1-4	-	CASSAGTRNGELFF
TRBV30	TRBJ2-3	-	CAWMGKGTDTQYF
TRBV6-5	TRBJ1-3	few	CASSYGNTIYF
TRBV10-3	TRBJ1-2	-	CAISERADYGYTF
TRBV30	TRBJ1-2	-	CAWSVENPLFYGYTF
TRBV6-5	TRBJ2-1	-	CASSMTTYNEQFF
TRBV6-5	TRBJ2-7	-	CASSYSITGAIYEQYF
TRBV6-5	TRBJ1-1	once	CASSHRDRKAFF
TRBV21-1	TRBJ2-3	-	CASRPGTSGRAWVRADTQYF
TRBV30	TRBJ2-5	-	CAWSARRRDGTQYF
TRBV5-6	TRBJ1-1	-	CASSLGDMNTEAFF
TRBV19	TRBJ2-3	once	CASTAARSTDTQYF
TRBV7-7	TRBJ2-2	-	CASSPRTETNTGELFF
TRBV5-4	TRBJ2-3	-	CASSPDSTKNTDTQYF
TRBV18	TRBJ2-1	-	CASSGSGSSYNEQFF
TRBV19	TRBJ1-2	-	CASSISTGTGTKDYGYTF
TRBV5-1	TRBJ2-7	once	CASSRLAGGTYEQYF
TRBV9	TRBJ2-7	-	CASSPGPYSYEQYF
TRBV15	TRBJ2-1	-	CATSRAKWAGDEQFF
TRBV5-1	TRBJ2-2	-	CASSAGTSGIAGELFF
TRBV9	TRBJ2-1	once	CASSVVGRYNEQFF
TRBV6-5	TRBJ2-1	-	CASSYSPSSYNEQFF
TRBV18	TRBJ2-7	-	CASSPLVEVMGEQYF
TRBV18	TRBJ1-1	-	CASSQGTGRQTEAFF
TRBV4-1	TRBJ2-5	-	CASSRAGTETQYF
TRBV5-1	TRBJ2-1	-	CASSLVAGRGGNEQFF
TRBV19	TRBJ1-1	-	CASGRTNTEAFF
TRBV7-2	TRBJ2-7	-	CASSRGTTYEQYF
TRBV19	TRBJ1-5	-	CASSIGQISNQPQHF
TRBV4-3	TRBJ1-1	-	CASSQRAGDAFF